The text below deals with one T cell receptor beta chain. This clone was recorded only once. There is no known antigen for this receptor. One base away there is no much larger clone; base qualities are not given. Reading the germline V gene (reference sequence) gives CDR1 LNHDA and CDR2 SQIVND. V is clipped by 3 bases and J by 6 bases, and the sequence between their germline boundaries is 22 bases long. The CDR3 sequence holds 17 residues, the cysteine and phenylalanine included. Only the CDR3 part of the read is kept: 51 bases, read in frame from the first base. The collaborating institutions used their own protocols to collect whole blood in K2EDTA tubes. For TCRbeta analysis, collaborators shipped samples as frozen whole blood, isolated PBMCs, or DNA extracted from either of those sample types. This record belongs to a study of blood T cell repertoires in COVID-19 (TCRdb year 2020). With regard to the full study: The collaborator samples originated in the United States, Italy and Spain and spanned the acute and convalescent phases of COVID-19. The prospective study material was composed of cDNA or gDNA derived from T cells, B-cell-depleted T cells, or PBMCs. Deeply sampled blood TCRbeta repertoires from subjects exposed to, actively infected with, or recovered from COVID-19 were included in the dataset. The repertoires were made available in a free public database intended to serve as a resource for research on the immune response to SARS-CoV-2. The samples were drawn from the first 160 participants of the ongoing ImmuneRACE study and from 950 to 1,500 subjects provided by 6 global collaborators. Nearly every sample came with metadata listing a de-identified subject ID, COVID-19 status, age in years and sex. Where available, HLA class I and class II types were obtained from metadata supplied by the sample provider rather than from assay-based typing. What the authors observed across the whole study: The amount of clinical and demographic metadata varied by source and participant and was provided uncurated.

TCRbeta CDR3 regions were amplified from genomic DNA using the immunoSEQ Assay, a bias-controlled multiplex PCR. In the source study's methods: Nucleated cell counts per sample were estimated from amplification of reference gene primers within the assay. To quantify the absolute abundance of each unique TCRbeta CDR3 rearrangement, sequence reads were collapsed and filtered. For each sample, productive Simpson clonality was calculated by taking the square root of Simpson's diversity index across productive rearrangements. Drawn from immuneACCESS, this table holds only the in-frame rearrangements with V and J called that TCRdb kept. Clones are partly lost; checked studies trace under half to an unresolved V gene and leave the rest unexplained. That table gives V, J and clone size, and the DNA gave D and trimming. The sample has about 150,000 clones on record, around 80% of them singletons. Of the sample, 7.2% falls within the top ten clones.

The sequenced sample was peripheral blood. The TCR comes from a woman aged 45-65 years in a cohort sampled during active or convalescent COVID-19. In this chain, TRBV19 is recombined with TRBJ2-3; the D region possibly corresponds to TRBD2 (6 bases align). The CDR3 is CASSIRLASSLGDTQYF. The nucleotide sequence is given as TGTGCCAGTAGTATCAGGCTAGCGAGTTCCCTCGGGGATACGCAGTATTTT.